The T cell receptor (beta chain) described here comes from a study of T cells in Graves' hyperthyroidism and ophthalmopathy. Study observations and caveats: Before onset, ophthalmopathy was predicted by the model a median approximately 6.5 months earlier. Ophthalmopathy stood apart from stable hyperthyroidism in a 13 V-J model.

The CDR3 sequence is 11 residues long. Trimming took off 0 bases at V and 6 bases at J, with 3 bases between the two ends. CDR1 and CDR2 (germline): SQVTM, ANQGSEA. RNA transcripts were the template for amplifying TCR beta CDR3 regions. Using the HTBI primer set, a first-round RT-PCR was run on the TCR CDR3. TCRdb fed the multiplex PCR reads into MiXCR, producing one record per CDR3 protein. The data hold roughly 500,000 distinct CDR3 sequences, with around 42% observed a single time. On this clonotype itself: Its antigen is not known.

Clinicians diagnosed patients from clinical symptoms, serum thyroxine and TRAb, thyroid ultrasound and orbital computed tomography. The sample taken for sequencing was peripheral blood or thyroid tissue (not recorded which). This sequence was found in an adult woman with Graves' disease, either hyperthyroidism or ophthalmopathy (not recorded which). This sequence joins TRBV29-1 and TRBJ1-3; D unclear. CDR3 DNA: TGCAGCGTTGAAGACCTAAACACCATATATTTT. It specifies CSVEDLNTIYF.